The clone carrying this TCR beta chain has a count of ten or more. The data originate from a study of low-dose radiotherapy and immunotherapy resistance in tumors. The time point is: after trial treatment. The sample's treatment: LDRT plus nivolumab, ipilimumab, low-dose cyclophosphamide and aspirin (RACIN trial). TRAV- and TRBV-specific primers were used for first-strand cDNA, which covered alpha and beta chains. The authors ran around 19 PCR cycles to amplify TCRs with a constant-region primer and V-primer adapter. mRNA isolates were amplified via in vitro transcription. TCRdb used MiXCR to reprocess the reads, holding one entry per CDR3 protein. Of some 100,000 distinct CDR3 sequences in the sample, around a fifth were seen once. The sample in question was PBMCs, obtained after low-dose radiotherapy plus immunotherapy. The clonotype was recovered from a female donor with ovarian cancer.

The CDR3: CASSSGGGGTQYF. The CDR3 nucleotides read TGTGCCAGCAGTTCGGGGGGGGGTGGGACCCAGTACTTC. This chain links TRBV12-3 or TRBV12-4 with TRBJ2-5; 8 bases fit TRBD2. The trim removed 4 bases at V and 7 bases at J, leaving 5 bases unmatched. The CDR3 consists of 13 residues.